This T cell receptor beta chain was identified during a study of early T cells in non-severe SARS-CoV-2 infection (dated by TCRdb to about 2021). General notes on the study: Because TCR sequencing relied on bulk RNA taken from unsorted whole blood, pairing of alpha and beta chains was not possible. Results and caveats for the whole study, not just this receptor: Matching against VDJdb was skewed toward anti-spike CD8 responses, likely underestimated virus-specific expansions, and missed private and CD4 specificities.

A case-control design nested within a healthcare worker cohort in London, UK, was used, with weekly nasopharyngeal swab PCR tests and blood sampling performed. Between 23 and 31 March 2020, the week of the UK lockdown, healthcare workers were enrolled and then followed up weekly for as long as 16 weeks. Libraries came from 5' RACE. These reads were obtained on a NextSeq 500. The TCR library protocol attached unique molecular identifiers to individual cDNA molecules to correct for sequencing error and PCR bias. Sequencing covered both TCR alpha and beta chains, and within each sample the abundances of alpha and beta sequences were tightly co-correlated. The authors processed their data as follows. Decombinator V4 was used to annotate the V gene, J gene and CDR3 of the TCR sequences. TCRs were defined as expanded if a significant change between any two time points was detected under a Poisson model with p below 0.0001. TCR abundances were normalised to the total number of TCRs sequenced in each sample and reported as counts per million. VDJdb, accessed on 1 November 2021, was searched for TCRs annotated for CMV, EBV and SARS-CoV-2, and TCRs annotated for more than one antigen were excluded. In-frame beta chains were kept once TCRdb had trimmed the public reads at Q25 with fastp and called clones with MiXCR. When rows share a CDR3 protein, they turn into one entry using the most common DNA and genes. TCRdb, not the authors, supplied the V and J calls. The sample table contains about 58,000 distinct CDR3 sequences; only one count was recorded for 9.5% to 15% of them. In total, the top ten clones hold around 3.5% of the sample.

Of note for this clonotype: Which antigen it targets is not known. Within one base of it there is no much larger clone, and no base qualities were kept.

Sequencing input: whole blood. The receptor was derived from an adult who was a healthcare worker with PCR-confirmed SARS-CoV-2 infection or an uninfected control (not recorded which).

Here the CDR3 is given as CASGTGYETQYF. The bases are TGTGCCAGCGGGACCGGTTATGAGACCCAGTACTTC. The rearranged segments are TRBV2 and TRBJ2-5; the D match is possibly TRBD1 or TRBD2, with 5 bases aligned in each. The cysteine opens and the phenylalanine closes a CDR3 of 12 amino acids. Just CDR3 DNA is preserved here, 36 bases in frame from base 1. For CDR1 and CDR2, the germline V gene lists SNHLY and FYNNEI. Trimming takes 8 bases from V and 5 bases from J, and the germline ends sit 12 bases apart.